This T cell receptor beta chain was obtained from a study of regulatory T cells in long-lasting Graves disease. With iRepertoire HTBI primers and Arm-PCR of CDR3 regions, TCR beta libraries were built. TCRdb recomputed calls from the multiplex PCR reads with MiXCR, one row per CDR3 protein. Among approximately 350,000 distinct CDR3 sequences listed, about 23% were seen once. The CDR3 contains 15 residues. The V and J ends lost 3 bases and 2 bases respectively, with 11 bases between them. Germline V lookup: CDR1 SNHLY, CDR2 FYNNEI. Time point noted: persistent/refractory GD, antithyroid drugs over 5 years with positive TRAb. The TCR library was made from RNA extracted from PBMCs. As regards this clonotype: Since a much larger clone is just one base distant, this may be a read error.

This chain uses TRBV2 with TRBJ1-5; a weak D match, TRBD1 (5 bases). This receptor was identified in a woman aged 40 to 50 with Graves disease. Sequencing used peripheral blood mononuclear cells (PBMCs), obtained when the disease was refractory, from a patient treated with antithyroid drugs. CDR3 residues: CASSDGGPCNQPQHF. The CDR3 DNA reads TGTGCCAGCAGTGACGGGGGTCCTTGCAATCAGCCCCAGCATTTT.